This T cell receptor (beta chain) was retrieved from a study of blood T cell repertoires in COVID-19. V lost 1 base to trimming and J lost 8 bases; unmatched junction nucleotides: 16. Germline V lookup: CDR1 LGHNA, CDR2 YSLEER. The CDR3 loop spans 17 amino acids. The assay was immunoSEQ multiplex PCR, and TCRdb's table has in-frame clones only and misses some. The sample has about 480,000 clones; 88% are singletons. The sample was PBMCs or T cells enriched from blood (not recorded which). This receptor was taken from a woman in her thirties or forties who had recovered from COVID-19. The gene calls are TRBV4-3 and TRBJ1-2; 7 bases are shared with TRBD1. CDR3 protein: CASSQGTGGTSMGGYTF. The CDR3, as DNA: TGCGCCAGCAGCCAAGGGACAGGCGGCACCTCTATGGGGGGCTACACCTTC.